This T cell receptor beta chain was recorded in a study of blood T cells in healthy people across ages. General study findings and limits: For the donors, CMV status was unknown and possibly confounded expanded clonotype changes.

This clonotype has a handful of counts. Its antigen is as yet unknown. Alongside a J-beta primer mix, a sample-barcoded 5' primer served in a second PCR lasting 7 to 11 cycles. Researchers report that each sample yielded at least 3 million CDR3-containing paired-end reads. TCRdb ran MiXCR on the 5' RACE reads and lists one entry per CDR3 protein. The repertoire holds hundreds of thousands of distinct CDR3 sequences, with approximately 29% as singletons. Healthy individuals of Caucasian origin from Russia, aged about 6 to 90, served as donors. Each sample yielded at least 6 million isolated PBMCs. The germline CDR1 and CDR2 sequences are DFQATT and SNEGSKA (reference sequence). The V gene end was trimmed by 6 bases and the J gene end by 8 bases; junction bases not matched to a gene: 17. The CDR3 spans 16 residues.

Sequencing was performed on blood. This receptor was identified in a woman over 75 in good health. The chain employs TRBV20-1 and TRBJ2-3, with TRBD2 matching 10 bases. The CDR3 protein is CSAGWLAGEYGVTQYF. The CDR3 nucleotides read TGCAGTGCCGGGTGGCTAGCGGGGGAGTATGGGGTTACGCAGTATTTT.